This entry features one T cell receptor beta chain sequence. The antigen is undetermined. With 60 Vbeta and 13 Jbeta primers, the PCR was carried out. The table came from immunoSEQ multiplex PCR; TCRdb's copy has only in-frame clones and leaves some out. The sample lists 95,000 to 110,000 clones, roughly 70% occurring once. The data belong to a study of cytomegalovirus exposure and HLA in healthy donors. Study observations and caveats: A later analysis associated about 18,000 TCR beta sequences with HLA alleles at a 0.05 false discovery rate.

The CDR3 extends over 15 amino acids. With 1 base clipped from V and 7 bases from J, the junction kept 9 bases outside the gene matches. Germline V gene sequence: CDR1 SGHTA, CDR2 FQGNSA. The origin of this receptor is a woman in her 40s in good health and CMV-seropositive. The material sequenced was PBMCs. The rearrangement uses TRBV7-2 and TRBJ2-7; 8 nucleotides agree with TRBD2. CDR3 protein: CASSLEKRGMGEQYF. CDR3 sequence (DNA): TGTGCCAGCAGCTTAGAGAAGCGGGGGATGGGGGAGCAGTACTTC.